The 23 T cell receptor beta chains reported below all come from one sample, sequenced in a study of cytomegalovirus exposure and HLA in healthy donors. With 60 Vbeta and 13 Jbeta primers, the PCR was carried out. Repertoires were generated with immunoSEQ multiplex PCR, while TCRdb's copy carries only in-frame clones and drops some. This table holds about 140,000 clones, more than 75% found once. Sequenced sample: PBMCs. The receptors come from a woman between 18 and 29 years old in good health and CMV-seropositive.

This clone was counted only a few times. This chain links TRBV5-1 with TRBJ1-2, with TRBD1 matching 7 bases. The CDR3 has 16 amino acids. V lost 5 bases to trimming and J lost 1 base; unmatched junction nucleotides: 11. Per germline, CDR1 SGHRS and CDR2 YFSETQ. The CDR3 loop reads CASSRDSSLLNYGYTF. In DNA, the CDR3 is TGCGCCAGCAGTAGGGACAGCTCTCTACTTAACTATGGCTACACCTTC.

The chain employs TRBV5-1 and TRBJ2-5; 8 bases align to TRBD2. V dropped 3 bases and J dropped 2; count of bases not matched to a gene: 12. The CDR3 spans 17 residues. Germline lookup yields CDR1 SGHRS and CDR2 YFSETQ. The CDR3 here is CASSSRTTSGGQETQYF. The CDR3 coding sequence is TGCGCCAGCAGCTCCCGGACGACCAGCGGGGGACAAGAGACCCAGTACTTC.

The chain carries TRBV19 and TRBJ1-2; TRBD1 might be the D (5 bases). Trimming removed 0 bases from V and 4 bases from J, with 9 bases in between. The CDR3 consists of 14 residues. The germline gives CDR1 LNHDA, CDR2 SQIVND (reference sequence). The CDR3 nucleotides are TGTGCCAGTAGTATAGATCGGGGGAGCTATGGCTACACCTTC. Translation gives CASSIDRGSYGYTF.

The CDR3 reads CASRDTGWSSPLHF. CDR3 bases: TGTGCCAGCAGGGACACAGGGTGGTCCTCACCCCTCCACTTT. The rearrangement links TRBV6-1 to TRBJ1-6, with D possibly being TRBD1 (6 bases). The V gene lost 6 bases and the J gene lost 10 bases, with 16 bases spanning the gap. Germline V gene sequence: CDR1 MNHNS, CDR2 SASEGT. The CDR3 length is 14 residues.

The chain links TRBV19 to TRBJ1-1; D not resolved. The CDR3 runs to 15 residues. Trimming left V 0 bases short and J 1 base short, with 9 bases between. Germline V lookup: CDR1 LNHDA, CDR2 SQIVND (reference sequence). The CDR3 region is CASSIDFTANTEAFF. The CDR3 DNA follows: TGTGCCAGTAGTATAGATTTCACAGCGAACACTGAAGCTTTCTTT.

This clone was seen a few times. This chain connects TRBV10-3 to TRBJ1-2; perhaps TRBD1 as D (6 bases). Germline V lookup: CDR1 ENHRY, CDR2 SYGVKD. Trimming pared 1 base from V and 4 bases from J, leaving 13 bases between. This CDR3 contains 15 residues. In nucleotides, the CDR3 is TGTGCCATCAGTGAGTTGGGGGCGGGTGGCTATGGCTACACCTTC. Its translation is CAISELGAGGYGYTF.

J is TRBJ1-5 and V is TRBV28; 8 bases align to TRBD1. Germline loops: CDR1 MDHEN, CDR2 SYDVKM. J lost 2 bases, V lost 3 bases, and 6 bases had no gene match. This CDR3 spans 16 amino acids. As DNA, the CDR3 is TGTGCCAGCAGTTTTCATCAGGGGGCTGGCAATCAGCCCCAGCATTTT. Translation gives CASSFHQGAGNQPQHF.

This chain's CDR3 is CATSTGLAGLTGELFF. The CDR3 coding sequence is TGTGCCACCAGCACTGGACTAGCGGGACTCACCGGGGAGCTGTTTTTT. The J gene is TRBJ2-2, the V gene TRBV15, with 12 bases aligning to TRBD2. V lost 4 bases to trimming and J lost 4 bases; unmatched junction nucleotides: 4. Germline assignment: CDR1 LNHNV and CDR2 YYDKDF (reference sequence). This CDR3 has 16 residues.

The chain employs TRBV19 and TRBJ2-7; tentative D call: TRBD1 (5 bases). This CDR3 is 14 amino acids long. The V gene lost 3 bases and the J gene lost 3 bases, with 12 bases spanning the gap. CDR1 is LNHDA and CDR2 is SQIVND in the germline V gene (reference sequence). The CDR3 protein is CASSIRRDFYEQYF. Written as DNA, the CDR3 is TGTGCCAGTAGTATCCGCAGGGATTTCTACGAGCAGTACTTC.

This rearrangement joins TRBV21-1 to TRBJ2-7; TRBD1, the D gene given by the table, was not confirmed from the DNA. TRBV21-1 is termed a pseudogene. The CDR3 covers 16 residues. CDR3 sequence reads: CASSKDGDREGYEQYF. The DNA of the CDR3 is TGTGCCAGCAGCAAAGATGGGGACAGGGAGGGTTACGAGCAGTACTTC.

The CDR3: CATEKEESYEQYF. As DNA, the CDR3 is TGTGCCACCGAAAAAGAAGAGTCCTACGAGCAGTACTTC. The chain joins TRBV21-1 to TRBJ2-7; the table gives TRBD2 as D, unverified against the DNA. TRBV21-1 represents a pseudogene. The CDR3 runs 13 residues.

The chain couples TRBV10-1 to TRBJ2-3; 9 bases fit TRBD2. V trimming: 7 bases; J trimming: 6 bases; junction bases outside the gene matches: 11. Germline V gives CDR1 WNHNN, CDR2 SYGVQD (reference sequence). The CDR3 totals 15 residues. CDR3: CASKESASGADTQYF. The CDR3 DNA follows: TGCGCCAGCAAGGAGTCGGCTAGCGGGGCTGATACGCAGTATTTT.

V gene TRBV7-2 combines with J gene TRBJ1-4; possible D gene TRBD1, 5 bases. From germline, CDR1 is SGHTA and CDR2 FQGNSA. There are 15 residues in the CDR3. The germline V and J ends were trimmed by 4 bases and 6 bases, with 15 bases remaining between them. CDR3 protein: CASSYSGGLYEKLFF. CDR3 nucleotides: TGTGCCAGCAGCTATAGCGGGGGGTTGTATGAAAAACTGTTTTTT. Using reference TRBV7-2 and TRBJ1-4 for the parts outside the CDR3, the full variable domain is GAGVSQSPSNKVTEKGKDVELRCDPISGHTALYWYRQSLGQGLEFLIYFQGNSAPDKSGLPSDRFSAERTGGSVSTLTIQRTQQEDSAVYLCASSYSGGLYEKLFFGSGTQLSVL.

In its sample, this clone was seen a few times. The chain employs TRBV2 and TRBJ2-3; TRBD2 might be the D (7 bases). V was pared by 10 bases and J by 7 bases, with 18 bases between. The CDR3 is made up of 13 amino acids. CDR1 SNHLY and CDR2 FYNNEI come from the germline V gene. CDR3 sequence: CAISKGGLYTQYF. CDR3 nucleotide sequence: TGTGCCATAAGTAAGGGGGGGTTGTATACGCAGTATTTT.

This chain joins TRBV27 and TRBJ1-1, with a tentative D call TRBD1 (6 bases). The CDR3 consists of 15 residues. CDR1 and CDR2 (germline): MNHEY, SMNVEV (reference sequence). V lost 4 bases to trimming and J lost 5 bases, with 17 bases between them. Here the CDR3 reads CASSSQGGARTEAFF. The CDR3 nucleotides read TGTGCCAGCAGTTCCCAAGGGGGGGCTCGAACTGAAGCTTTCTTT.

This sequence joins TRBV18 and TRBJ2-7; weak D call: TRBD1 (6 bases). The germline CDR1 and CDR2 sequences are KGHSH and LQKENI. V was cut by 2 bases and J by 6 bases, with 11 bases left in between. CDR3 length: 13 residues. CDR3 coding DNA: TGTGCCAGCTCACCATGGGACACCAGCGAGCAGTACTTC. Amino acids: CASSPWDTSEQYF.

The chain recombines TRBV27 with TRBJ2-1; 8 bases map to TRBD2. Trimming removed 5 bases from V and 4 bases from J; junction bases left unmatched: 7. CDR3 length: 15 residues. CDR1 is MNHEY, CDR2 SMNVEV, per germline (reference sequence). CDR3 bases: TGTGCCAGCAGTCCTACGGGGGGGCCATACAATGAGCAGTTCTTC. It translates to CASSPTGGPYNEQFF.

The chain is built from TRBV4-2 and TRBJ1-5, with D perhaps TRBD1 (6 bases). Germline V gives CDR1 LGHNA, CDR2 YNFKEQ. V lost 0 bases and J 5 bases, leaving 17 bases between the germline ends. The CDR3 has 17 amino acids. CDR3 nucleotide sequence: TGTGCCAGCAGCCAAGAAGCGGGGGGCGGGGCGGATCAGCCCCAGCATTTT. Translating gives CASSQEAGGGADQPQHF.

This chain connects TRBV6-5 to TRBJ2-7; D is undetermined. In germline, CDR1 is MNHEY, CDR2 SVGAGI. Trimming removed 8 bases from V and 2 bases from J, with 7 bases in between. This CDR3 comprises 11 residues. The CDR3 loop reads CASATAYEQYF. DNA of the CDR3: TGTGCCAGCGCCACAGCCTACGAGCAGTACTTC.

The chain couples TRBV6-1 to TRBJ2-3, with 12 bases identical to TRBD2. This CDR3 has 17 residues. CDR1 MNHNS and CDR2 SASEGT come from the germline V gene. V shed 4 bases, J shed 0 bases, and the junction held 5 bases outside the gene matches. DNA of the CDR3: TGTGCCAGCAGTGGGACTAGCGGGGCGAGAAGCACAGATACGCAGTATTTT. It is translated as CASSGTSGARSTDTQYF.

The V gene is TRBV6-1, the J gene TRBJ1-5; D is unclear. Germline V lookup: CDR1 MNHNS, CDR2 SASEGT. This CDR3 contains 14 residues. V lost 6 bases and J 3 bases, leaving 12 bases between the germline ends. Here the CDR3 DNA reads TGTGCCAGCAGGGGCCCCGGGGTCAATCAGCCCCAGCATTTT. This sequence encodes CASRGPGVNQPQHF.

The CDR3 DNA sequence: TGTGCCAGCAGCTTAGCCCTGACAGGGGATCCGATGAACACTGAAGCTTTCTTT. It is translated as CASSLALTGDPMNTEAFF. This sequence joins TRBV7-9 and TRBJ1-1, with TRBD1 matching 8 bases. The V gene's germline CDR1 is SEHNR and CDR2 FQNEAQ (reference sequence). The CDR3 length is 18 residues. Losses at the gene ends were 0 bases for V and 0 bases for J; bases not matched to a gene: 9. The full variable domain, its missing parts supplied by reference TRBV7-9 and TRBJ1-1, is DTGVSQNPRHKITKRGQNVTFRCDPISEHNRLYWYRQTLGQGPEFLTYFQNEAQLEKSRLLSDRFSAERPKGSFSTLEIQRTEQGDSAMYLCASSLALTGDPMNTEAFFGQGTRLTVV.

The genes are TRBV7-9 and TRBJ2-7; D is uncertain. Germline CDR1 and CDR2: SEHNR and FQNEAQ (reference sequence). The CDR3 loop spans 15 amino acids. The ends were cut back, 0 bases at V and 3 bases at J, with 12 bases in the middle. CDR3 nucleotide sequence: TGTGCCAGCAGCTTAGCCGGAGTGGATTACTACGAGCAGTACTTC. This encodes CASSLAGVDYYEQYF.